This T cell receptor beta chain was documented in a study of glioma-infiltrating T cells after dendritic cell vaccination. Turning to the study itself: Treatment, given 2003 to 2012, was autologous tumor lysate-pulsed dendritic cell vaccination. Study-level results: Survival was not directly related to TCR clonality in these patients.

This clone was recorded a few times. The antigen remains unidentified. TCRdb keeps only in-frame clones here, not all; method: immunoSEQ multiplex PCR. Seen here are approximately 85,000 clones, 85% observed once, and the top ten hold under 8.5%. Described time point: after dendritic cell vaccination, including at tumor progression/relapse. Before vaccination, two weeks after the third vaccination, and at progression, PBMC were collected. Germline CDR1 reads PRHDT; CDR2 reads FYEKMQ (reference sequence). V gave up 2 bases and J gave up 5 bases, with 13 bases separating them. The CDR3 runs 15 residues. This material consisted of blood, taken after dendritic cell vaccination. This TCR derives from a human donor with glioblastoma. The rearrangement links TRBV13 to TRBJ2-1; TRBD2 is a possible D gene (5 bases). The chain's CDR3 is CASSLRSPGDNEQFF. In nucleotides, the CDR3 is TGTGCCAGCAGCTTACGTTCCCCCGGGGACAATGAGCAGTTCTTC.